What follows describes a single T cell receptor beta chain. Its antigen is not known. The sample comes from a study of tumor-infiltrating lymphocytes in localized non-small cell lung cancer. As for the study in general: Some samples were collected after neoadjuvant chemotherapy; smokers, never-smokers and several histologies were included. Tumor tissue and non-adjacent uninvolved lung came from each patient.

The germline gives CDR1 MNHEY, CDR2 SVGAGI. Trimming took off 0 bases at V and 2 bases at J, with 10 bases between the two ends. The CDR3 extends over 15 amino acids. General study points: Compared with uninvolved lung, tumors showed higher T cell infiltration by TCRbeta sequencing. Technical variation could not be separated from intratumor heterogeneity here.

The method was immunoSEQ multiplex PCR; TCRdb's version includes in-frame clones alone and lacks a portion of them. The sample lists 15,000 to 20,000 clones; 80% were seen once. The sample was uninvolved lung tissue not adjacent to the tumor. The V gene is TRBV6-5, the J gene TRBJ1-1, with D unclear. The receptor's source is a human donor with non-small cell lung cancer. The DNA for the CDR3 is TGTGCCAGCAGTTACTCGGCTCCCCCCAACACTGAAGCTTTCTTT. Protein product: CASSYSAPPNTEAFF.